These 5 T cell receptor beta chains were all obtained from the same sample, sequenced in a study of shared clonotypes between healthy human individuals. Profiling relied on immunoSEQ multiplex PCR, and the TCRdb table lists in-frame clones only, not all of them. The data contain over a million clones, around 76% of them singletons. Input material: memory CD4+ T cells sorted from blood. The subset is: CD45RA-negative fraction. These receptors all stem from a man aged 18 to 35 in good health.

This chain links TRBV6-6 with TRBJ2-7; TRBD1 matches 7 bases. Germline V CDR1 and CDR2: MNHNY, SVGAGI (reference sequence). The CDR3 is made up of 15 amino acids. V trimming: 8 bases; J trimming: 0 bases; junction bases outside the gene matches: 10. CDR3 amino acids: CASGIHGTASYEQYF. The DNA of the CDR3 is TGTGCCAGCGGGATACACGGGACAGCCTCCTACGAGCAGTACTTC.

The chain recombines TRBV7-9 with TRBJ1-2; 7 positions agree with TRBD1. Trimming removed 5 bases from V and 6 bases from J; junction bases left unmatched: 6. The CDR3 has 13 amino acids. Germline-derived CDR1 and CDR2 are SEHNR and FQNEAQ (reference sequence). Written as DNA, the CDR3 is TGTGCCAGCAGCCGTACAGGGGACAATGGCTACACCTTC. The encoded protein is CASSRTGDNGYTF.

CDR3 sequence: CASSQSGSAGELFF. The CDR3 DNA is TGCGCCAGCAGCCAATCGGGCTCCGCCGGGGAGCTGTTTTTT. The chain recombines TRBV5-1 with TRBJ2-2; D unresolved. From germline, CDR1 is SGHRS and CDR2 YFSETQ. The CDR3 sequence is 14 residues long. Trimming stripped 4 bases from V and 6 bases from J, with 13 bases between.

The chain recombines TRBV4-3 with TRBJ2-4, with 7 bases aligning to TRBD2. The length of the CDR3 is 12 residues. Per the germline V gene, CDR1 is LGHNA and CDR2 is YSLEER. Trimming at V came to 4 bases and at J to 11 bases, leaving 5 bases not matched to a gene. This CDR3 is CASSPGAGVQYF. The CDR3 region has the DNA TGCGCCAGCAGCCCTGGGGCGGGAGTTCAGTACTTC.

The chain is built from TRBV5-6 and TRBJ2-3; no clear D. V was trimmed by 2 bases and J by 2 bases, leaving 6 bases between them. CDR1 and CDR2 from the germline V gene are SGHDT and YYEEEE. The CDR3 contains 13 residues. In DNA form, the CDR3 reads TGTGCCAGCAGCTTCTTCGACACAGATACGCAGTATTTT. Its protein is CASSFFDTDTQYF.